The T cell receptor (beta chain) under discussion was sequenced for a study of patients and donors after allogeneic stem cell transplantation. The CDR3 covers 16 residues. Germline CDR1 SGHRS, CDR2 YFSETQ. V was clipped by 4 bases and J by 1 base, with 14 bases between them. Via MiXCR, TCRdb re-called the RT-PCR reads, giving one row per CDR3 protein. The sample shows hundreds of thousands of distinct CDR3 sequences, 16% of them seen only once. Sequencing was performed on blood, either unsorted or a sorted T cell fraction (not recorded which). The V gene is TRBV5-1, the J gene TRBJ2-2; D might be TRBD2 (5 bases). The clonotype originates from a human donor who was either an allogeneic HSCT recipient or a stem cell or donor lymphocyte infusion donor (not recorded which). It is not recorded whose cells these are; they may come from a transplant donor. DNA of the CDR3: TGCGCCAGCAGCCGGAGGTTAGATGAGAACACCGGGGAGCTGTTTTTT. Amino acids: CASSRRLDENTGELFF.